This entry features one TCR beta chain sequence. This specimen belongs to a study of OX40 agonist ivuxolimab in advanced cancers. Method: immunoSEQ multiplex PCR; TCRdb's copy keeps in-frame clones and lacks some. Of roughly 62,000 clones in the sample, 84% are singletons; the top ten hold under 6%. The sequences come from CD4+ or CD8+ T cells sorted from blood, collected in a trial of the OX40 agonist ivuxolimab. The TCR comes from an adult with an advanced solid tumor such as melanoma, head and neck, liver or kidney cancer.

The CDR3 nucleotides read TGTGCCAGTAGTTGGGGACAGGGGGGCACTGAAGCTTTCTTT. This gives the protein CASSWGQGGTEAFF. The rearrangement links TRBV19 to TRBJ1-1; 11 bases align to TRBD1. The length of the CDR3 is 14 residues. Per germline, CDR1 LNHDA and CDR2 SQIVND (reference sequence). J gave up 4 bases and V 5 bases, and 3 bases lay outside the gene matches.